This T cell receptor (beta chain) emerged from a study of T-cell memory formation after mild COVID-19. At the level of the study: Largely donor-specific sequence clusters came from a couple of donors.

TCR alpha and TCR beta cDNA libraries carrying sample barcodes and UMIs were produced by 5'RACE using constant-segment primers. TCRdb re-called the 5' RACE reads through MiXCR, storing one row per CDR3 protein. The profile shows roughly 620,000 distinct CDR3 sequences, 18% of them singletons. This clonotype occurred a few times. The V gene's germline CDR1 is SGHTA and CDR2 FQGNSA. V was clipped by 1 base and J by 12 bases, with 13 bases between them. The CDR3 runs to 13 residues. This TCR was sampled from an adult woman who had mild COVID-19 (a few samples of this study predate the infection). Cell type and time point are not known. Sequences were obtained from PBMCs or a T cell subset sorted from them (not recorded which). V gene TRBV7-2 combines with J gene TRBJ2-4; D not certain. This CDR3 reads CASSLVLGDYQYF. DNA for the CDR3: TGTGCCAGCAGCTTAGTTCTCGGCGATTATCAGTACTTC.